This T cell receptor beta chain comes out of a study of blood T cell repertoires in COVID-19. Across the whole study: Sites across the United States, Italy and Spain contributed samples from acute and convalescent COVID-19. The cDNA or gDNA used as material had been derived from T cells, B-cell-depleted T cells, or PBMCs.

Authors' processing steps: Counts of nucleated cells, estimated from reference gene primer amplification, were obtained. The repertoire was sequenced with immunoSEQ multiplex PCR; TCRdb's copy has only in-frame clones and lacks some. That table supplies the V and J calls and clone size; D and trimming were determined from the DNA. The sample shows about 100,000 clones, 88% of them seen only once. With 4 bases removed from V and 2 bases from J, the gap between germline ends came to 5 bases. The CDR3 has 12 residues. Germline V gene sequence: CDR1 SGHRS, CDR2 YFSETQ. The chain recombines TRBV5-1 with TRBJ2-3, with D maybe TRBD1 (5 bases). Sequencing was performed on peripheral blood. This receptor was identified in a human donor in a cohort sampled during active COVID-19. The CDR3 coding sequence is TGCGCCAGCAGCGGGGCCACAGATACGCAGTATTTT. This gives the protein CASSGATDTQYF.